This is a list of T cell receptor beta chains from one sample in a study of T cell responses to AZD1222 COVID-19 vaccine. The repertoire was sequenced with immunoSEQ multiplex PCR; TCRdb's copy has only in-frame clones and lacks some. The sample holds roughly 95,000 clones, about 90% seen once. Sequenced here: peripheral blood, sampled 28 days after the second AZD1222 dose. All receptors come from an adult who received the AZD1222 COVID-19 vaccine. The CDR3 runs from the conserved cysteine through the conserved F or W. A D gene is named only where the DNA matches it firmly. Expanded clones get a size class; other rows say once, few or many, or leave the size out.

TRBV15	.	TRBJ2-7	TRBD1	CATSRDRGREQYF	TGTGCCACCAGCAGGGACAGGGGTAGAGAGCAGTACTTC
TRBV19	.	TRBJ2-6	.	CASTIRGLSVNSGANVLTF	TGTGCCAGTACCATCCGGGGGTTGTCGGTAAACTCCGGGGCCAACGTCCTGACTTTC
TRBV29-1	.	TRBJ2-7	TRBD1	CSARTGNPLGPYEQYF	TGCAGCGCTAGGACAGGTAATCCACTAGGACCCTACGAGCAGTACTTC
TRBV28	.	TRBJ1-2	.	CASSLDGAYYGYTF	TGTGCCAGCAGCCTCGACGGGGCCTACTATGGCTACACCTTC
TRBV10-3	.	TRBJ2-5	.	CAIGAAQETQYF	TGTGCCATCGGGGCAGCCCAAGAGACCCAGTACTTC
TRBV7-2	.	TRBJ2-7	.	CASSLTGFEQYF	TGTGCCAGCAGCCTCACAGGGTTCGAGCAGTACTTC
TRBV3-1/TRBV3-2	.	TRBJ1-3	TRBD1	CASSRNPQGAGNTIYF	TGTGCCAGCAGCCGTAACCCACAGGGGGCTGGAAACACCATATATTTT
TRBV7-9	.	TRBJ2-3	TRBD1	CASSLLARTGPTDTQYF	TGTGCCAGCAGCTTATTGGCAAGGACAGGGCCTACAGATACGCAGTATTTT
TRBV15	.	TRBJ1-5	.	CATSRGDSGVINQPQHF	TGTGCCACCAGCAGAGGAGACAGCGGAGTGATCAATCAGCCCCAGCATTTT
TRBV5-4	once	TRBJ2-1	.	CASSFPGADNEQFF	TGTGCCAGCAGCTTCCCAGGGGCAGACAATGAGCAGTTCTTC
TRBV10-2	once	TRBJ1-2	.	CASSAVRGADGYTF	TGCGCCAGCAGTGCTGTCCGAGGGGCCGATGGCTACACCTTC
TRBV6-2/TRBV6-3	.	TRBJ1-2	TRBD1	CASSQIDRGWNGYTF	TGTGCCAGCAGTCAAATAGACAGGGGCTGGAACGGCTACACCTTC
TRBV5-6	.	TRBJ1-5	TRBD1	CASSSMRGQGDMDNQPQHF	TGTGCCAGCAGCTCGATGAGGGGACAGGGAGATATGGACAATCAGCCCCAGCATTTT
TRBV18	.	TRBJ1-4	TRBD1	CASSLRTGDNEKLFF	TGTGCCAGCTCACTCAGGACAGGGGACAATGAAAAACTGTTTTTT
TRBV28	.	TRBJ1-6	.	CASSLRPGRNSPLHF	TGTGCCAGCAGCTTGAGACCAGGGAGAAATTCACCCCTCCACTTT
TRBV6-5	once	TRBJ1-2	.	CASRRQFGYTF	TGTGCCAGCAGGAGACAGTTCGGCTACACCTTC